This note documents a single TCR beta chain sequence. Its specificity is unknown. Trimming pared 0 bases from V and 4 bases from J, leaving 13 bases between. This CDR3 region has 16 residues. CDR1 and CDR2 from the germline V gene are KGHSH and LQKENI. The data derive from a study of cytomegalovirus exposure and HLA in healthy donors. Study details: According to later analysis, the same platform produced the 100 to 150 validation and about 700 first-cohort repertoires. Findings and limits, study-wide: A few chains tied to CMV proved CMV antigen-specific in vitro. 150 or so TCR beta chains were listed as cytomegalovirus-associated. Subsequent analysis showed first-cohort TCR clusters tending to co-occur in over a hundred validation repertoires.

This table comes from immunoSEQ multiplex PCR, and its TCRdb copy is limited to in-frame clones, with some not included. The table shows more than 250,000 clones, with around 91% occurring only once. V gene TRBV18 combines with J gene TRBJ2-1, with D possibly being TRBD2 (5 bases). Sequencing was carried out using PBMCs. This TCR was sampled from a woman younger than 45 in good health and CMV-seronegative. The CDR3 bases are TGTGCCAGCTCACCACCTTCACCCAGAGGGTACAATGAGCAGTTCTTC. Translated, it gives CASSPPSPRGYNEQFF. Based on the CDR3 plus reference TRBV18 and TRBJ2-1, the full variable domain is NAGVMQNPRHLVRRRGQEARLRCSPMKGHSHVYWYRQLPEEGLKFMVYLQKENIIDESGMPKERFSAEFPKEGPSILRIQQVVRGDSAAYFCASSPPSPRGYNEQFFGPGTRLTVL.